This TCR beta chain was identified in a study of Ad26.COV2.S vaccination and SARS-CoV-2 variants. Broader study findings: Recipients of either vaccine or placebo displayed similar breadth of non-spike TCRs.

J lost 3 bases, V lost 4 bases, and 6 bases had no gene match. The CDR3 loop spans 14 amino acids. In germline, CDR1 is SEHNR, CDR2 FQNEAQ (reference sequence). The sample holds a few counts of this clone. Its cognate antigen is unknown. Sequencing was performed with immunoSEQ multiplex PCR; in TCRdb, only in-frame clones are kept and a portion is missing. The repertoire holds hundreds of thousands of clones, with approximately 90% as singletons. The treatment here: roughly 20 received Ad26.COV2.S at low or high dose, single or two shots; 5 received placebo; per-sample allocation not given. Sampling occurred on day 63 after the first vaccine or placebo injection.

V gene TRBV7-9 combines with J gene TRBJ2-7, with 7 positions matching TRBD1. The source is a person between 18 and 59 years old who received the Ad26.COV2.S COVID-19 vaccine or a placebo. The sample was peripheral blood, taken in a trial of Ad26.COV2.S vaccine versus placebo. CDR3 residues: CASSYRQGSYEQYF. CDR3 DNA sequence: TGTGCCAGCAGCTACCGACAGGGCAGCTACGAGCAGTACTTC. Full variable domain (remainder filled in from reference TRBV7-9 and TRBJ2-7): DTGVSQNPRHKITKRGQNVTFRCDPISEHNRLYWYRQTLGQGPEFLTYFQNEAQLEKSRLLSDRFSAERPKGSFSTLEIQRTEQGDSAMYLCASSYRQGSYEQYFGPGTRLTVT.